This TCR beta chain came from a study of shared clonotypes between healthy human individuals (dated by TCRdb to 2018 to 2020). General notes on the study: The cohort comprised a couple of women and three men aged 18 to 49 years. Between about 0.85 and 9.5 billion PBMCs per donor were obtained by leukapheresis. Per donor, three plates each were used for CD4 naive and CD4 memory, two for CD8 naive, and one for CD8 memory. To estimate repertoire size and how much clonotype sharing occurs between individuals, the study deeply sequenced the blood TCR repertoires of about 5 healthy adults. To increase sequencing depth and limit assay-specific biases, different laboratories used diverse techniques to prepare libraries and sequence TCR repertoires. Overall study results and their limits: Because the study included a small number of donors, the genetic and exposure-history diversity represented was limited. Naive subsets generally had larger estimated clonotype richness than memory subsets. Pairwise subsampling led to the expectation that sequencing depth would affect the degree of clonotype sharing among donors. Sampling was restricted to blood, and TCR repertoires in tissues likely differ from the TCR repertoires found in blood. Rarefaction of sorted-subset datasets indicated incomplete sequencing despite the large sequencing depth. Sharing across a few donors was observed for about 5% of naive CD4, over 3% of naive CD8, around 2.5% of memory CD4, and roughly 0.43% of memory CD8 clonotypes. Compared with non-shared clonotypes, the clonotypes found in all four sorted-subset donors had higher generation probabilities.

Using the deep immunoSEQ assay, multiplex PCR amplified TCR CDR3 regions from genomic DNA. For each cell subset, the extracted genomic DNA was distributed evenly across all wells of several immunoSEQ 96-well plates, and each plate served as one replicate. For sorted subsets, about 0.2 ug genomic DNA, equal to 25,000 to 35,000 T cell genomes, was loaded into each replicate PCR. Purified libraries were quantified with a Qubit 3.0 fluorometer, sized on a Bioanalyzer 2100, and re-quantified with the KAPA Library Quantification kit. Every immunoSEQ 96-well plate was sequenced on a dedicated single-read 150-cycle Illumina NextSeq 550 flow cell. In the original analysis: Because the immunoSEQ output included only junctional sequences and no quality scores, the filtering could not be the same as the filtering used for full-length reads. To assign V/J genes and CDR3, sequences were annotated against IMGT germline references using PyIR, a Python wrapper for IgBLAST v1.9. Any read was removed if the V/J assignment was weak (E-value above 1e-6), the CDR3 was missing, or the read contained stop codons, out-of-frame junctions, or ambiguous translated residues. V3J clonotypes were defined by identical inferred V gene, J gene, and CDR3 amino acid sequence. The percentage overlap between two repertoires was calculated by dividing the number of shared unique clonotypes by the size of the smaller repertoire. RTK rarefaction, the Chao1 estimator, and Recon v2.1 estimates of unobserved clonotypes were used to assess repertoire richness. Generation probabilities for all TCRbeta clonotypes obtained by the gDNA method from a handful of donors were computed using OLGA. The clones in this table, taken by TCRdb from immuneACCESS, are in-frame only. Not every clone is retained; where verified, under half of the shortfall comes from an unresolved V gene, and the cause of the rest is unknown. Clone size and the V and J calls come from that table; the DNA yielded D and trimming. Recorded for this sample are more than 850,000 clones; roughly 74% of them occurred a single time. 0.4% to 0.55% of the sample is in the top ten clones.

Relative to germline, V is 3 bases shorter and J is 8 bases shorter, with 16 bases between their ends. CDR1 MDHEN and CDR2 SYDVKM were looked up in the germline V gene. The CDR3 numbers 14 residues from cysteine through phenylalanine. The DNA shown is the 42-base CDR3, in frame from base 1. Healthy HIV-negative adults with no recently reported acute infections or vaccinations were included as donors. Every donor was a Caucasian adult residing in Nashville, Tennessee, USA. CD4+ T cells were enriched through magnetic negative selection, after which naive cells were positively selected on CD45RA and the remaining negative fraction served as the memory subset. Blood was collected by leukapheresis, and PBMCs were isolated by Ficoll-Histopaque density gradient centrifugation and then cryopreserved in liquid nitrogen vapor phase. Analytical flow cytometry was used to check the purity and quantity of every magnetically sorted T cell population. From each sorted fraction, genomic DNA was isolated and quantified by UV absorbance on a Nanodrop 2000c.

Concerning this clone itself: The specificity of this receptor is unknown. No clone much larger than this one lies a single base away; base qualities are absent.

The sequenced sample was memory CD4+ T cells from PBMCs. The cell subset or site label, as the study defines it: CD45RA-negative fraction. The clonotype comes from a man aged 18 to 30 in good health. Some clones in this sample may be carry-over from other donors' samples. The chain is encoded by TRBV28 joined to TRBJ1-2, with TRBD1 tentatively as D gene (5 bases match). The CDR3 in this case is CASSFAGTWGGYTF. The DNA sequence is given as TGTGCCAGCAGTTTTGCCGGGACCTGGGGAGGCTACACCTTC.